This TCR beta chain was found in a study of immune evolution from preneoplasia to lung adenocarcinoma. Profiling relied on immunoSEQ multiplex PCR, and the TCRdb table lists in-frame clones only, not all of them. Here the sample spans about 5,000 clones, almost 85% being singletons. Germline lookup yields CDR1 LGHNT and CDR2 FRNRAP. Trimming cost V 6 bases and J 0 bases, with 6 bases left between them. The CDR3 has 14 amino acids. Patient tissue came from resections in Japan or China, 2014–2017. Two lung cancer pathologists independently confirmed each histologic diagnosis. Nucleic acids came from premalignant or tumor cells enriched by macro-dissection.

The TCR comes from a person between 65 and 79 years old with lung adenocarcinoma. The sample taken for sequencing was FFPE lung adenocarcinoma in situ tissue. The genes are TRBV12-5 and TRBJ2-6; no clear D gene. CDR3 residues: CASGYSSGANVLTF. The CDR3 region has the DNA TGTGCTAGTGGATACAGCTCTGGGGCCAACGTCCTGACTTTC.